Detailed here is one T cell receptor (beta chain). Its matching antigen is unknown. The sample comes from a study of CD8+ T cells in alopecia areata. Regarding the study as a whole: Tofacitinib delivered significant drops in scalp clonality and in expanded CD8+ clones among the top 100. Under tofacitinib, numerous expanded lesional clonotypes remained detectable in scalp and blood.

Sequencing templates came from extracted RNA that was reverse transcribed into cDNA. The protocol was immunoSEQ multiplex PCR, while the TCRdb copy is restricted to in-frame clones and leaves out a portion. The table has under 200,000 clones, roughly 60% seen once; the top ten hold 11% to 15%. The CDR3 is made up of 15 amino acids. From germline, CDR1 is SNHLY and CDR2 FYNNEI. V was cut by 6 bases and J by 3 bases, with 15 bases left in between. Stated treatment: oral pan-JAK inhibitor, 5-10 mg twice daily. Lesional scalp tissue (obtained by punch biopsy) and peripheral blood were collected from alopecia areata patients.

The V gene is TRBV2, the J gene TRBJ2-1; tentative D call: TRBD1 (6 bases). The material sequenced was CD4+ T cells sorted from blood, taken at week 24, from a patient treated with tofacitinib. The TCR originated in a human donor with alopecia areata. In nucleotides, the CDR3 is TGTGCCAGCAGCTTGGACAGTTCCGACTACAATGAGCAGTTCTTC. Its protein is CASSLDSSDYNEQFF.